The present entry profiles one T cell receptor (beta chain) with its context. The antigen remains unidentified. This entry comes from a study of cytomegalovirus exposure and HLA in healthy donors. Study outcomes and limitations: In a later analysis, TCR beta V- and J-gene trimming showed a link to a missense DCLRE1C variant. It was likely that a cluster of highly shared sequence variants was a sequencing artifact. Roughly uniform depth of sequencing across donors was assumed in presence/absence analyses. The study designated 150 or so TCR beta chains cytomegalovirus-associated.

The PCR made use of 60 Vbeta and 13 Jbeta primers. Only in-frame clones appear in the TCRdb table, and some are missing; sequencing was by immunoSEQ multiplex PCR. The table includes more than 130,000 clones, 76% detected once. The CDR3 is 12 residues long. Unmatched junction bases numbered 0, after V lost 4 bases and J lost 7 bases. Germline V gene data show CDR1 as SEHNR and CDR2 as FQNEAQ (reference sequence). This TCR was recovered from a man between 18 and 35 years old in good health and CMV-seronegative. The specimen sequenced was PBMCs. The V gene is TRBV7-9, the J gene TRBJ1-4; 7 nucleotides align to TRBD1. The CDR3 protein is CASSWTGEKLFF. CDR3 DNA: TGTGCCAGCAGCTGGACAGGTGAAAAACTGTTTTTT.